A single sample is the source of the 4 T cell receptor beta chains below, sequenced in a study of cytomegalovirus exposure and HLA in healthy donors. PCR involved 60 Vbeta and 13 Jbeta primers. TCRdb's table, derived via immunoSEQ multiplex PCR, lists solely in-frame clones and lacks some. Among about 130,000 clones listed, around three quarters were seen once. Sequences were obtained from PBMCs. Every receptor here comes from a man aged 25 to 40 in good health.

The chain uses TRBV30 and TRBJ1-5, with 7 bases lining up with TRBD1. The CDR3 is 15 amino acids. The V gene end was trimmed by 2 bases and the J gene end by 1 base; junction bases not matched to a gene: 5. Germline V gene sequence: CDR1 GTSNPN, CDR2 SVGIG (reference sequence). The CDR3 protein is CAWSIGQASNQPQHF. In DNA form, the CDR3 reads TGTGCCTGGAGTATCGGACAGGCGAGCAATCAGCCCCAGCATTTT.

The chain is built from TRBV6-1 and TRBJ2-2; a weak D match, TRBD2 (6 bases). The ends were cut back, 10 bases at V and 6 bases at J, with 18 bases in the middle. The CDR3 has 14 residues. Germline CDR1 reads MNHNS; CDR2 reads SASEGT. This chain's CDR3 is CANQRVLNAGELFF. The CDR3 DNA follows: TGTGCCAACCAGCGGGTGCTAAACGCCGGGGAGCTGTTTTTT.

In regard to this clone: One junction end disagrees with the germline gene, perhaps due to a read error. The rearrangement links TRBV9 to TRBJ1-4; no clear D. This CDR3 region has 9 residues. In germline, CDR1 is SGDLS, CDR2 YYNGEE. The CDR3 sequence: CASSGATLF. The CDR3, as DNA: TGTGCCAGCAGCGGGGCGACCCTTTTT.

This sequence joins TRBV5-4 and TRBJ2-7, with 10 bases lining up with TRBD1. The CDR3 length is 15 residues. The V gene's germline CDR1 is SGHNT and CDR2 YYREEE (reference sequence). V lost 3 bases and J lost 2; bases outside the gene matches: 5. The CDR3 is CASSSGQGLTYEQYF. The CDR3 coding sequence is TGTGCCAGCAGCTCGGGACAGGGGCTCACCTACGAGCAGTACTTC.